These T cell receptor beta chains were read from a single sample in a study of human T cells and chemical hapten exposure. TCRdb re-called the RACE reads through MiXCR, storing one row per CDR3 protein. Of 100,000 or so distinct CDR3 sequences listed, 34% are singletons. The material sequenced was whole blood, taken in connection with sensitization to the hapten diphenylcyclopropenone (DPC). These receptors all stem from a man between 40 and 49 years old with alopecia areata. Some clones in this sample may be carry-over from other donors' samples. The CDR3 runs from the conserved cysteine through the conserved F or W. Each record gives: V gene, clone size, D gene, J gene, CDR3 length, CDR3 DNA, CDR3 protein. D genes are given only for firm matches. The listing skips clone size in some rows; elsewhere it reads once, few, many or a size class.

V gene: TRBV6-2/TRBV6-3; clone size: few; D gene: TRBD1; J gene: TRBJ1-5; CDR3 length: 14; CDR3 DNA: TGTGCCAGCAGCCGGGGACAGTACAATCAGCCCCAGCATTTT; CDR3 protein: CASSRGQYNQPQHF
V gene: TRBV12-3/TRBV12-4; clone size: -; D gene: -; J gene: TRBJ1-2; CDR3 length: 13; CDR3 DNA: TGTGCCAGCATTCTAAGGGGTGCCGGTGGCTACACCTTC; CDR3 protein: CASILRGAGGYTF
V gene: TRBV3-1; clone size: -; D gene: -; J gene: TRBJ2-2; CDR3 length: 12; CDR3 DNA: TGTGCCAGCAGCCAACAAGCCGGGGAGCTGTTTTTT; CDR3 protein: CASSQQAGELFF
V gene: TRBV6-6; clone size: few; D gene: TRBD1; J gene: TRBJ1-5; CDR3 length: 15; CDR3 DNA: TGTGCCAGCAGGCCCCGGACAGGTACGAATCAGCCCCAGCATTTT; CDR3 protein: CASRPRTGTNQPQHF
V gene: TRBV29-1; clone size: -; D gene: TRBD1; J gene: TRBJ2-2; CDR3 length: 14; CDR3 DNA: TGCAGCGGCACGTCCGGGACAGTAACCGGGGAGCTGTTTTTT; CDR3 protein: CSGTSGTVTGELFF
V gene: TRBV18; clone size: -; D gene: -; J gene: TRBJ2-3; CDR3 length: 13; CDR3 DNA: TGTGCCAGCTCAGGAGGGAGCACAGATACGCAGTATTTT; CDR3 protein: CASSGGSTDTQYF
V gene: TRBV13; clone size: -; D gene: TRBD2; J gene: TRBJ2-5; CDR3 length: 19; CDR3 DNA: TGTGCCAGCAGCCTCTCGGGGCTAGCGGAGGGACCCCTACAAGAGACCCAGTACTTC; CDR3 protein: CASSLSGLAEGPLQETQYF
V gene: TRBV9; clone size: -; D gene: TRBD1; J gene: TRBJ1-6; CDR3 length: 16; CDR3 DNA: TGTGCCAGCAGCCCATTACCGGGACAGGGAGATTCACCCCTCCACTTT; CDR3 protein: CASSPLPGQGDSPLHF
V gene: TRBV7-9; clone size: few; D gene: -; J gene: TRBJ2-5; CDR3 length: 14; CDR3 DNA: TGTGCCAGCAGCGCGCAGGGATCTAAAGAGACCCAGTACTTC; CDR3 protein: CASSAQGSKETQYF
V gene: TRBV28; clone size: few; D gene: TRBD2; J gene: TRBJ2-1; CDR3 length: 16; CDR3 DNA: TGTGCCAGCAGTTTCTGGCTAGCGGTAGCTGGGAATGAGCAGTTCTTC; CDR3 protein: CASSFWLAVAGNEQFF
V gene: TRBV7-2; clone size: -; D gene: -; J gene: TRBJ2-5; CDR3 length: 13; CDR3 DNA: TGTGCCAGCAGCCCAAGGTATCAAGAGACCCAGTACTTC; CDR3 protein: CASSPRYQETQYF
V gene: TRBV6-2/TRBV6-3; clone size: few; D gene: -; J gene: TRBJ2-3; CDR3 length: 15; CDR3 DNA: TGTGCCAGCAGTTCCCATCGTAGGGACCAGGATACGCAGTATTTT; CDR3 protein: CASSSHRRDQDTQYF
V gene: TRBV20-1; clone size: -; D gene: TRBD1; J gene: TRBJ2-5; CDR3 length: 14; CDR3 DNA: TGCAGTGCTTGGGACAGGGGGGGCCAAGAGACCCAGTACTTC; CDR3 protein: CSAWDRGGQETQYF
V gene: TRBV20-1; clone size: few; D gene: -; J gene: TRBJ2-1; CDR3 length: 13; CDR3 DNA: TGCAGTGCTAGCATCCAGGTGAACAATGAGCAGTTCTTC; CDR3 protein: CSASIQVNNEQFF
V gene: TRBV6-2/TRBV6-3; clone size: -; D gene: -; J gene: TRBJ1-5; CDR3 length: 15; CDR3 DNA: TGTGCCAGCAGTTACTATGGAGTGTACAATCAGCCCCAGCATTTT; CDR3 protein: CASSYYGVYNQPQHF
V gene: TRBV20-1; clone size: few; D gene: TRBD1; J gene: TRBJ1-2; CDR3 length: 17; CDR3 DNA: TGCAGTGCTAGAGATCCCCTGGCGGGACAGGCGGTTAAAAGCTACACCTTC; CDR3 protein: CSARDPLAGQAVKSYTF
V gene: TRBV7-2; clone size: -; D gene: TRBD2; J gene: TRBJ2-3; CDR3 length: 17; CDR3 DNA: TGTGCCAGCAGCTTCTGGACTAGCGGGAGGGCCTCAGATACGCAGTATTTT; CDR3 protein: CASSFWTSGRASDTQYF
V gene: TRBV7-9; clone size: -; D gene: TRBD1; J gene: TRBJ2-3; CDR3 length: 16; CDR3 DNA: TGTGCCAGCAGCTTTGGGGGACAGGGAAGGACAGATACGCAGTATTTT; CDR3 protein: CASSFGGQGRTDTQYF
V gene: TRBV12-3/TRBV12-4; clone size: few; D gene: -; J gene: TRBJ1-5; CDR3 length: 15; CDR3 DNA: TGTGCCAGCAGCCCCGGGGGAGGGAGCAATCAGCCCCAGCATTTT; CDR3 protein: CASSPGGGSNQPQHF
V gene: TRBV29-1; clone size: few; D gene: -; J gene: TRBJ1-2; CDR3 length: 12; CDR3 DNA: TGCAGCGTTGAAGCGGATCTCTATGGCTACACCTTC; CDR3 protein: CSVEADLYGYTF
V gene: TRBV10-3; clone size: -; D gene: -; J gene: TRBJ1-4; CDR3 length: 14; CDR3 DNA: TGTGCCATCAGTGAAGCAGCAACTAATGAAAAACTGTTTTTT; CDR3 protein: CAISEAATNEKLFF
V gene: TRBV7-2; clone size: few; D gene: TRBD2; J gene: TRBJ2-1; CDR3 length: 15; CDR3 DNA: TGTGCCAGCAGCTCATTAGCGGGATTCGGCAATGAGCAGTTCTTC; CDR3 protein: CASSSLAGFGNEQFF
V gene: TRBV3-1; clone size: -; D gene: -; J gene: TRBJ1-1; CDR3 length: 13; CDR3 DNA: TGTGCCAGCAGCCAAGCCTTGAACACTGAAGCTTTCTTT; CDR3 protein: CASSQALNTEAFF
V gene: TRBV20-1; clone size: -; D gene: TRBD1; J gene: TRBJ2-6; CDR3 length: 17; CDR3 DNA: TGCAGTGCTAGAGCCGGGACAGGGATTTCTGGGGCCAACGTCCTGACTTTC; CDR3 protein: CSARAGTGISGANVLTF
V gene: TRBV28; clone size: -; D gene: -; J gene: TRBJ2-6; CDR3 length: 18; CDR3 DNA: TGTGCCAGCAGCAGGAACTGGCGCCAGCCCCCTGGGGCCAACGTCCTGACTTTC; CDR3 protein: CASSRNWRQPPGANVLTF
V gene: TRBV2; clone size: -; D gene: -; J gene: TRBJ2-3; CDR3 length: 12; CDR3 DNA: TGTGCCAGGTTTAGCGGCACAGATACGCAGTATTTT; CDR3 protein: CARFSGTDTQYF
V gene: TRBV12-3/TRBV12-4; clone size: -; D gene: TRBD1; J gene: TRBJ1-5; CDR3 length: 15; CDR3 DNA: TGTGCCAGCAGTCCCGGGACAGGGGGCCACCAGCCCCAGCATTTT; CDR3 protein: CASSPGTGGHQPQHF
V gene: TRBV4-2; clone size: -; D gene: -; J gene: TRBJ2-1; CDR3 length: 17; CDR3 DNA: TGTGCCAGCAGCCAAGGGACACAACGGCTTCGAAACAATGAGCAGTTCTTC; CDR3 protein: CASSQGTQRLRNNEQFF
V gene: TRBV28; clone size: few; D gene: -; J gene: TRBJ2-7; CDR3 length: 14; CDR3 DNA: TGTGCCAGCAGTTTAGCAGGACAGAACTACGAGCAGTACTTC; CDR3 protein: CASSLAGQNYEQYF
V gene: TRBV12-3/TRBV12-4; clone size: few; D gene: -; J gene: TRBJ2-3; CDR3 length: 15; CDR3 DNA: TGTGCCAGCAGTTTGGACAGCGGGGGCACAGATACGCAGTATTTT; CDR3 protein: CASSLDSGGTDTQYF
V gene: TRBV6-2/TRBV6-3; clone size: -; D gene: TRBD2; J gene: TRBJ2-1; CDR3 length: 18; CDR3 DNA: TGTGCCAGCAGTCGCGGGACTAGCGGGCAGAGGGGTTACAATGAGCAGTTCTTC; CDR3 protein: CASSRGTSGQRGYNEQFF
V gene: TRBV28; clone size: -; D gene: TRBD2; J gene: TRBJ2-3; CDR3 length: 15; CDR3 DNA: TGTGCCAGCAGTCCATCTAGCGGGAGGACAGATACGCAGTATTTT; CDR3 protein: CASSPSSGRTDTQYF
V gene: TRBV20-1; clone size: -; D gene: TRBD2; J gene: TRBJ2-5; CDR3 length: 15; CDR3 DNA: TGCAGTGCTGGAAGACTAGCGGGAGGCGGTGAGACCCAGTACTTC; CDR3 protein: CSAGRLAGGGETQYF
V gene: TRBV29-1; clone size: -; D gene: TRBD2; J gene: TRBJ2-3; CDR3 length: 14; CDR3 DNA: TGCAGCGTTATAGCGGGAGGATCTGGAGATACGCAGTATTTT; CDR3 protein: CSVIAGGSGDTQYF
V gene: TRBV3-1; clone size: -; D gene: -; J gene: TRBJ2-6; CDR3 length: 19; CDR3 DNA: TGTGCCAGCAGCCAAGAGGCAGGTTTTAGGATGTTCGGGGCCAACGTCCTGACTTTC; CDR3 protein: CASSQEAGFRMFGANVLTF
V gene: TRBV12-3/TRBV12-4; clone size: -; D gene: -; J gene: TRBJ2-3; CDR3 length: 13; CDR3 DNA: TGTGCCAGCAGACTGGGGCTCACAGATACGCAGTATTTT; CDR3 protein: CASRLGLTDTQYF
V gene: TRBV20-1; clone size: -; D gene: TRBD2; J gene: TRBJ2-3; CDR3 length: 13; CDR3 DNA: TGCAGTGCTAGGATCGGCGGGAGCGATACGCAGTATTTT; CDR3 protein: CSARIGGSDTQYF
V gene: TRBV14; clone size: -; D gene: TRBD2; J gene: TRBJ2-3; CDR3 length: 15; CDR3 DNA: TGTGCCAGCAGCCAAATCCCACTAGCGACAGATACGCAGTATTTT; CDR3 protein: CASSQIPLATDTQYF
V gene: TRBV7-9; clone size: -; D gene: -; J gene: TRBJ1-1; CDR3 length: 16; CDR3 DNA: TGTGCCAGCAGCCCATGGGTCTCCAGCACTTACACTGAAGCTTTCTTT; CDR3 protein: CASSPWVSSTYTEAFF
V gene: TRBV5-1; clone size: few; D gene: -; J gene: TRBJ2-5; CDR3 length: 12; CDR3 DNA: TGCGCCACGGGGACGGGAAGCGAGACCCAGTACTTC; CDR3 protein: CATGTGSETQYF
V gene: TRBV12-3/TRBV12-4; clone size: -; D gene: -; J gene: TRBJ1-1; CDR3 length: 14; CDR3 DNA: TGTGCCAGCAGTTTATTGGGGGGACACACTGAAGCTTTCTTT; CDR3 protein: CASSLLGGHTEAFF
V gene: TRBV6-1; clone size: few; D gene: -; J gene: TRBJ1-3; CDR3 length: 13; CDR3 DNA: TGTGCCAGCAGATCACTAGCCGGAAACACCATATATTTT; CDR3 protein: CASRSLAGNTIYF
V gene: TRBV7-9; clone size: few; D gene: -; J gene: TRBJ2-2; CDR3 length: 15; CDR3 DNA: TGTGCCCTGCGCGGTGGCGGGTCGAACACCGGGGAGCTGTTTTTT; CDR3 protein: CALRGGGSNTGELFF
V gene: TRBV6-2/TRBV6-3; clone size: few; D gene: -; J gene: TRBJ2-2; CDR3 length: 12; CDR3 DNA: TGTGCCAGCAGTTATCTATCCGGGGAGCTGTTTTTT; CDR3 protein: CASSYLSGELFF
V gene: TRBV4-2; clone size: few; D gene: -; J gene: TRBJ1-3; CDR3 length: 17; CDR3 DNA: TGTGCCAGCAGCCAAGGGCCCCAGGGGTCCTCTGGAAACACCATATATTTT; CDR3 protein: CASSQGPQGSSGNTIYF
V gene: TRBV2; clone size: -; D gene: -; J gene: TRBJ1-1; CDR3 length: 12; CDR3 DNA: TGTGCTTCACAACAGGCCGGGATCATGGCTTTCTTT; CDR3 protein: CASQQAGIMAFF
V gene: TRBV12-3/TRBV12-4; clone size: many; D gene: TRBD1; J gene: TRBJ1-2; CDR3 length: 15; CDR3 DNA: TGTGCCAGCAGTTCCTATACAGGGGTGAGCTATGGCTACACCTTC; CDR3 protein: CASSSYTGVSYGYTF
V gene: TRBV7-2; clone size: -; D gene: -; J gene: TRBJ1-1; CDR3 length: 13; CDR3 DNA: TGTGCCAGCAGTGGGGTCGGGGATACTGAAGCTTTCTTT; CDR3 protein: CASSGVGDTEAFF
V gene: TRBV6-5; clone size: -; D gene: TRBD1; J gene: TRBJ1-5; CDR3 length: 17; CDR3 DNA: TGTGCCAGCAGATTGGACAGGGCCGAGACTAGCAATCAGCCCCAGCATTTT; CDR3 protein: CASRLDRAETSNQPQHF
V gene: TRBV2; clone size: few; D gene: TRBD2; J gene: TRBJ2-1; CDR3 length: 16; CDR3 DNA: TGTGCCAGCAGAACCCCCGTGGGGGAGGGCCGCAATGAGCAGTTCTTC; CDR3 protein: CASRTPVGEGRNEQFF
V gene: TRBV6-5; clone size: -; D gene: TRBD1; J gene: TRBJ2-5; CDR3 length: 14; CDR3 DNA: TGTGCCAGCAGTACTGGACAGGGCCGAGTGAACCAGTACTTC; CDR3 protein: CASSTGQGRVNQYF
V gene: TRBV21-1; clone size: -; D gene: -; J gene: TRBJ2-3; CDR3 length: 17; CDR3 DNA: TGTGCCAGCAGCCCACGGGATCCTACAATGGGGAGGGATACGCAGTATTTT; CDR3 protein: CASSPRDPTMGRDTQYF
V gene: TRBV28; clone size: few; D gene: -; J gene: TRBJ1-2; CDR3 length: 14; CDR3 DNA: TGTGCCAGCAGGCCAGGGGACGGATATTATGGCTACACCTTC; CDR3 protein: CASRPGDGYYGYTF
V gene: TRBV29-1; clone size: -; D gene: -; J gene: TRBJ2-6; CDR3 length: 14; CDR3 DNA: TGCAGCGTTGAAGATCAAGGGTTAACCAACGTCCTGACTTTC; CDR3 protein: CSVEDQGLTNVLTF
V gene: TRBV7-2; clone size: -; D gene: TRBD2; J gene: TRBJ2-4; CDR3 length: 15; CDR3 DNA: TGTGCCAGCAGCTTGCGGGAGGGGTTCAAAAACATTCAGTACTTC; CDR3 protein: CASSLREGFKNIQYF
V gene: TRBV6-2/TRBV6-3; clone size: few; D gene: -; J gene: TRBJ1-5; CDR3 length: 15; CDR3 DNA: TGTGCCAGCAGTTACAGACAGTTTGGCAATCAGCCCCAGCATTTT; CDR3 protein: CASSYRQFGNQPQHF
V gene: TRBV7-9; clone size: -; D gene: -; J gene: TRBJ2-1; CDR3 length: 14; CDR3 DNA: TGTGCCAGCAGCTTAGGCGGGGTGAACAATGAGCAGTTCTTC; CDR3 protein: CASSLGGVNNEQFF
V gene: TRBV7-8; clone size: -; D gene: TRBD1; J gene: TRBJ2-1; CDR3 length: 13; CDR3 DNA: TGTGCCAGCAGCTTAGGACAGGGCTATGAGCAGTTCTTC; CDR3 protein: CASSLGQGYEQFF